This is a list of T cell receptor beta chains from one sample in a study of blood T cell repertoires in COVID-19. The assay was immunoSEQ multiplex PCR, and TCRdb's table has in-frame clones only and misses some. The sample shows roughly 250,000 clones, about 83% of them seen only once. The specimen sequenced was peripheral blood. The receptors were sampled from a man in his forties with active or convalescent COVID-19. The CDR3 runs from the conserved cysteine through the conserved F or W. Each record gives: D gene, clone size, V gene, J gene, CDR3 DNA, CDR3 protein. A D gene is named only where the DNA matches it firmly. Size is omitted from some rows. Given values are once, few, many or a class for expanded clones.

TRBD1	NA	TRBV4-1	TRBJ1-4	TGCGCCAGCAGCCAAGGCGAACAGGGGACTAATGAAAAACTGTTTTTT	CASSQGEQGTNEKLFF
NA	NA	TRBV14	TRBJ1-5	TGTGCCAGCAGCCAAGATCTCTTAGGCCGGGTCTATAGCAATCAGCCCCAGCATTTT	CASSQDLLGRVYSNQPQHF
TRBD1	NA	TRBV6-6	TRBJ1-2	TGTGCCAGCAGCTCCCCGGACAGGGTACGCTATGGCTACACCTTC	CASSSPDRVRYGYTF
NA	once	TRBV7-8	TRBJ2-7	TGTGCCAGCAGCTACCAGGGATACGAGCAGTACTTC	CASSYQGYEQYF
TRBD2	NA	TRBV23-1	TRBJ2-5	TGCGCCAGCAGTCAACGGCCTGAGCGGGGGGTACAAGAGACCCAGTACTTC	CASSQRPERGVQETQYF
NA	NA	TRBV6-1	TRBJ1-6	TGTGCCAGCAGTGACGGAAGGGGCCCCCTCCACTTT	CASSDGRGPLHF
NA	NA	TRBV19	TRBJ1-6	TGTGCCGCGGGCGATTTTAATTCACCCCTCCACTTT	CAAGDFNSPLHF
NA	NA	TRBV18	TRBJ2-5	TGTGCCAGCTCACCACCGGGCCAGAGACAAGAGACCCAGTACTTC	CASSPPGQRQETQYF
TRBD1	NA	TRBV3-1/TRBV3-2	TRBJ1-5	TGTGCCAGCAGCCAGGGGACAGGGTCGAGGCAGCCCCAGCATTTT	CASSQGTGSRQPQHF
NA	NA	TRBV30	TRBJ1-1	TGTGCCTGGAGTGACAGGGACGTTTTCTTT	CAWSDRDVFF
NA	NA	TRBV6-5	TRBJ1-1	TGTGCCAGCACCGACGGGGTGCAGGTCGAAGCTTTCTTT	CASTDGVQVEAFF
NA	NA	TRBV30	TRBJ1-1	TGTGCCTGGAGTCCCTCAAGGGGCGAAGCTTTCTTT	CAWSPSRGEAFF
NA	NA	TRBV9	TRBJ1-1	TGTGCCAGCAATAATGGACAGCCGAACACTGAAGCTTTCTTT	CASNNGQPNTEAFF
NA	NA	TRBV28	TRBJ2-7	TGTGCCAGCAGTTTGGGGGGTTCCTCCTACGAGCAGTACTTC	CASSLGGSSYEQYF
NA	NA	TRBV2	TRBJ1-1	TGTGCCAGCATCACGACAGGGAACACTGAAGCTTTCTTT	CASITTGNTEAFF
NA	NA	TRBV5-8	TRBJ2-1	TGTGCCAGCAGAGGCAGGTCCTACAATGAGCAGTTCTTC	CASRGRSYNEQFF
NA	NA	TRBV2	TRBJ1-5	TGTGCCAGCAATCCGGAGGGGAATCAGCCCCAGCATTTT	CASNPEGNQPQHF
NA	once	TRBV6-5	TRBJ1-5	TGTGCCAGCAGTTCACAGGGAAGCCAGCCCCAGCATTTT	CASSSQGSQPQHF
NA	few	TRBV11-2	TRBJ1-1	TGTGCCAGCAGCTTACGGGGGGCCGTCACTGAAGCTTTCTTT	CASSLRGAVTEAFF
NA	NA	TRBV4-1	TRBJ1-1	TGCGCCAGCAGCCCCCGCGGGGGGCTGACTGAAGCTTTCTTT	CASSPRGGLTEAFF
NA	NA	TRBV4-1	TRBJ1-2	TGCGCCAGCAGCCTGAACAGGGCTGATGGCTACACCTTC	CASSLNRADGYTF
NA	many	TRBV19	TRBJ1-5	TGTGCCAGTAGTATAGTTCCAGCTAGGTATAGCAATCAGCCCCAGCATTTT	CASSIVPARYSNQPQHF
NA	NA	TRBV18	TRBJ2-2	TGTGCCAGCCAGACAGAGGTAACCGTCACCGGGGAGCTGTTTTTT	CASQTEVTVTGELFF
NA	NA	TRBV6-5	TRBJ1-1	TGTGCCAGCCAGGGCCAGGGTAAAGGAGCTTTCTTT	CASQGQGKGAFF
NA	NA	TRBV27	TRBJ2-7	TGTGCCAGCAGTTTACCCCCGGGTGATGGGGAGCAGTACTTC	CASSLPPGDGEQYF
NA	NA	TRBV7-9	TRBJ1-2	TGTGCCAGCAGCTCCGAGGGGCGGGGGCTAATCTATGGCTACACCTTC	CASSSEGRGLIYGYTF
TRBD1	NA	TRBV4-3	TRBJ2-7	TGCGCCAGCAGCCAAACGTATGGGACAGGTGCCGAGCAGTACTTC	CASSQTYGTGAEQYF
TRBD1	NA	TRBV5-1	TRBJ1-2	TGCGCCAGCAGCTGGGGAGGGACAGGGGGCAGCTATGGCTACACCTTC	CASSWGGTGGSYGYTF
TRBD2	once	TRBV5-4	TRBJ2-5	TGTGCCAGCAGCGGCGGACTAGCGGGAGGGCTGGAGACCCAGTACTTC	CASSGGLAGGLETQYF
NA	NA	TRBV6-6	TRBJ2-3	TGTGCCAGCAGGCCCAGCGCTATACGAGATACGCAGTATTTT	CASRPSAIRDTQYF
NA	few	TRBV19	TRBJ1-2	TGTGCCAGTAGTACCACCACCCGCACAGTCGTCTATGGCTACACCTTC	CASSTTTRTVVYGYTF
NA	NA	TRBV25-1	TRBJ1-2	TGTGCCAGCAGTCCTCGCAGCGCGGCCCGCTATGGCTACACCTTC	CASSPRSAARYGYTF
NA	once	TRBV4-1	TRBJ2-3	TGCGCCAGCAGCCAAGGAGTGGCTAGAGGGTTTTCAGATACGCAGTATTTT	CASSQGVARGFSDTQYF
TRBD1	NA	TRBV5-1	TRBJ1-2	TGCGCCAGCAGCTCCACAGGGGATTACGACTACACCTTC	CASSSTGDYDYTF
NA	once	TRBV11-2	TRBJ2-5	TGTGCCAGCAGCTTAGGCCTCAGAATGGAGACCCAGTACTTC	CASSLGLRMETQYF
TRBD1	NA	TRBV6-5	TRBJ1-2	TGTGCCAGCAGCGACAGGGGGTATGGCTACACCTTC	CASSDRGYGYTF
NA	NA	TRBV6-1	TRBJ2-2	TGTGCCAGCAGTGACAGGGTGGCGGGGGGGGAGCTGTTTTTT	CASSDRVAGGELFF
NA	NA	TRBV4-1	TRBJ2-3	TGCGCCAGCAGCCAAGGTGATGAGGGTTTGGGCACAGATACGCAGTATTTT	CASSQGDEGLGTDTQYF
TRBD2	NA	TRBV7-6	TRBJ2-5	TGTGCCAGCAGCTTAGGACTAGCGGAGGGGAACCAAGAGACCCAGTACTTC	CASSLGLAEGNQETQYF
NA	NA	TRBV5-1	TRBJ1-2	TGCGCCAGCAGCTTTTCAGGGGCTACAAACGGCTACACCTTC	CASSFSGATNGYTF
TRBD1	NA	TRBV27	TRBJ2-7	TGTGCCAGCAGTCTCGGGACAGCCTACGAGCAGTACTTC	CASSLGTAYEQYF
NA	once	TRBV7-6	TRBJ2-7	TGTGCCAGCAGCTTAGACGAGGGTCCCTACGAGCAGTACTTC	CASSLDEGPYEQYF
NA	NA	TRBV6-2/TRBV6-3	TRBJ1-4	TGTGCCAGCAGTTACGCGCGGGGGGCGATTAATGAAAAACTGTTTTTT	CASSYARGAINEKLFF
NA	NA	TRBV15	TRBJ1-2	TGTGCCACCAGCAGCTCCGGAGGGCGCGGTCCCCAAAACTATGGCTACACCTTC	CATSSSGGRGPQNYGYTF
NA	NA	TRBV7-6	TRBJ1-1	TGTGCCAGCAGCTTAAGCCCCAGGCAGGAAGCTTTCTTT	CASSLSPRQEAFF
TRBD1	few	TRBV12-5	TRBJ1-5	TGTGCTAGTGGTTTGACCTCACAGGGGCTTGATCAGCCCCAGCATTTT	CASGLTSQGLDQPQHF
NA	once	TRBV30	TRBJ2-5	TGTGCCTGGAGCGCCCCCCAGGCGACCCAAGAGACCCAGTACTTC	CAWSAPQATQETQYF
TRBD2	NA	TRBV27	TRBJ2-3	TGTGCCAGCAGTCCCGGACTAGCGGGACGGGTTGGAGATACGCAGTATTTT	CASSPGLAGRVGDTQYF
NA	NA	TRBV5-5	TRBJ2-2	TGTGCCAGCAGCGTCCGGGATCCCGCCACCGGGGAGCTGTTTTTT	CASSVRDPATGELFF
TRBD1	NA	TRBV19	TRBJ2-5	TGTGCCAGTACCCCGGGACAGCGTCGGATGGAGACCCAGTACTTC	CASTPGQRRMETQYF
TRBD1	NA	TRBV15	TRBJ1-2	TGTGCCACCAGCAGACCTCCAGGGGGCGCGGGCTACACCTTC	CATSRPPGGAGYTF
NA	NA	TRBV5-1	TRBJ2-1	TGCGCCAGCAGCTTGGAAGCAGGGTACAATGAGCAGTTCTTC	CASSLEAGYNEQFF
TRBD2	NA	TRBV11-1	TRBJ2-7	TGTGCCAGCAGCTTGACTAGCGTTGTACCCTACGAGCAGTACTTC	CASSLTSVVPYEQYF
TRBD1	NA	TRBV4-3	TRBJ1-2	TGCGCCAGCAGCCAACTGGACAGGGGATTTGATGGCTACACCTTC	CASSQLDRGFDGYTF
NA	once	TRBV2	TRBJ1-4	TGTGCCAGCACCGGGACTAGGGAAAAACTGTTTTTT	CASTGTREKLFF
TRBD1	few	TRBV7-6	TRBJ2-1	TGTGCCAGCAGCTCAGGGGACAGGGGATACAATGAGCAGTTCTTC	CASSSGDRGYNEQFF
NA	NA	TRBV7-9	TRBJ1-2	TGTGCCAGCAGGACTGTGACCTATGGCTACACCTTC	CASRTVTYGYTF
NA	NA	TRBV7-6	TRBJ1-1	TGTGCCAGCAGCTTAGGGACGGGGGGGAACACTGAAGCTTTCTTT	CASSLGTGGNTEAFF
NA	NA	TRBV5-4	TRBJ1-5	TGTGCCAGCAGCTTGTACCCCTTACAGGCCCAGCATTTT	CASSLYPLQAQHF